One T cell receptor (beta chain) is described in this entry. Its target is not known. The data are from a study of T cells in Graves' hyperthyroidism and ophthalmopathy. Across the study: Peripheral blood collection took place at initial diagnosis, before any treatment.

TCR beta CDR3 sequences were amplified from RNA transcripts. With the HTBI primer set, the TCR CDR3 went through a first round of RT-PCR. TCRdb ran MiXCR on the multiplex PCR reads and lists one entry per CDR3 protein. The table lists about 610,000 distinct CDR3 sequences, about 15% of them singletons. Germline CDR1 and CDR2: MNHEY and SVGEGT. V was clipped by 5 bases and J by 3 bases, with 11 bases between them. The CDR3 extends over 14 amino acids. Study-wide results and caveats: Ophthalmopathy was distinguished from stable hyperthyroidism by 13 V-J signatures.

Patients were excluded for uncontrolled infection, other autoimmune disease, pregnancy or lactation. More than 8.5 ml of fresh peripheral blood supplied the PBMCs. Sample: blood. This TCR derives from a woman between 40 and 50 years old with Graves' ophthalmopathy. The chain carries TRBV6-2 or TRBV6-3 and TRBJ1-5; D may be TRBD1 (5 bases). CDR3 amino acids: CASSKGRVNQPQHF. The CDR3 DNA reads TGTGCCAGCAGTAAGGGACGCGTCAATCAGCCCCAGCATTTT.